Sequencing of this T cell receptor (beta chain) was carried out in a study of cytomegalovirus exposure and HLA in healthy donors. The sample holds one count of this clone. Trimming removed 8 bases at V and 5 bases at J, with 18 bases between. The CDR3 spans 15 residues. Germline V CDR1 and CDR2: LNHDA, SQIVND (reference sequence). PCR amplification relied on 60 Vbeta primers (plus 13 Jbeta primers). Profiled with immunoSEQ multiplex PCR; TCRdb holds only in-frame clones, not every one. In the table there are 110,000 or so clones, roughly two thirds of which are singletons. The source is a man younger than 45 in good health and CMV-seronegative. This rearrangement joins TRBV19 to TRBJ2-2, with D maybe TRBD1 (6 bases). The sample taken for sequencing was PBMCs. DNA for the CDR3: TGTGCCAGTTCCCCACGGACAGTTTCTACCGGGGAGCTGTTTTTT. Residues: CASSPRTVSTGELFF.